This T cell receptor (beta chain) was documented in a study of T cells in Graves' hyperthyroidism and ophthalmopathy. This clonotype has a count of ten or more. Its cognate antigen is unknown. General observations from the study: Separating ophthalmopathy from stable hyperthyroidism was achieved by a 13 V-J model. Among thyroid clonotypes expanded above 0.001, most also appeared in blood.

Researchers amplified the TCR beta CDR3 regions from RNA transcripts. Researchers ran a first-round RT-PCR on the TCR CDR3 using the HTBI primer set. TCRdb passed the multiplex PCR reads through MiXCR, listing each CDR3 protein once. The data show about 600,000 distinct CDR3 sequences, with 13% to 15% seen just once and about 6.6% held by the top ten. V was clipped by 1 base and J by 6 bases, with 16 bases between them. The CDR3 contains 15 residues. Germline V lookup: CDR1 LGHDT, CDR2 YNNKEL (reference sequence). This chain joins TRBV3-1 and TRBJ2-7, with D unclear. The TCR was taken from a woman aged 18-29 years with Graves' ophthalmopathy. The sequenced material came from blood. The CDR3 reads CASSQADGSAAEQYF. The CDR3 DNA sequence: TGTGCCAGCAGCCAAGCTGACGGGTCGGCCGCCGAGCAGTACTTC.